The 19 T cell receptor beta chains presented below share a single source sample, sequenced in a study of radiotherapy plus CTLA-4 blockade in lung cancer. The data were produced by immunoSEQ multiplex PCR, yet TCRdb's version contains in-frame clones alone and is incomplete. The sample lists roughly 15,000 clones, roughly two thirds occurring once. Sequenced here: peripheral blood, sampled from a patient treated with radiotherapy plus ipilimumab. These receptors were collected from a human donor with non-small cell lung cancer whose response to radiotherapy plus ipilimumab could not be evaluated.

The chain has TRBV6-6 and TRBJ1-2, with 7 nucleotides matching TRBD1. Germline CDR1 is MNHNY and CDR2 is SVGAGI (reference sequence). Trimming cost V 7 bases and J 3 bases; bases outside gene matches: 8. CDR3 length: 14 residues. CDR3 bases: TGTGCCAGCACACGGGACAGCGAAGACTATGGCTACACCTTC. Translated, it gives CASTRDSEDYGYTF.

This clone was found once. The V and J genes are TRBV29-1 and TRBJ2-7; 8 bases line up with TRBD1. The germline V gene has CDR1 SQVTM and CDR2 ANQGSEA. With V trimmed by 4 bases and J by 6 bases, 5 bases remained unmatched. The CDR3 runs 12 residues. CDR3 coding DNA: TGCAGCGTTGCTACACAGGGGGGCGAGCAGTACGTC. Its translation is CSVATQGGEQYV.

The chain has TRBV25-1 and TRBJ1-3; TRBD1 is a possible D gene (6 bases). Germline lookup yields CDR1 MGHDK and CDR2 SYGVNS. This CDR3 has 15 amino acids. Trimming removed 4 bases at V and 0 bases at J, with 10 bases between. The CDR3 DNA reads as TGTGCCAGCAGTGGGACGGACAGCTCTGGAAACACCATATATTTT. The encoded protein is CASSGTDSSGNTIYF.

This chain joins TRBV30 and TRBJ1-2; D is possibly TRBD1 (6 bases). V dropped 5 bases and J dropped 4 bases, with 17 bases sitting between them. The CDR3 length is 14 residues. CDR1 GTSNPN and CDR2 SVGIG come from the germline V gene (reference sequence). The CDR3 protein is CAWGSRDTFYGYTF. DNA of the CDR3: TGTGCCTGGGGCTCCCGGGACACCTTCTATGGCTACACCTTC.

The V gene is TRBV6-5, the J gene TRBJ1-1; 10 bases are a match to TRBD1. The ends lost 7 bases at V and 5 bases at J; junction bases unmatched: 7. Germline CDR1 MNHEY, CDR2 SVGAGI. CDR3 length: 14 residues. In DNA form, the CDR3 reads TGTGCCAGCACCGTAGACAGGGGGCCGACTGAAGCTTTCTTT. Its translation is CASTVDRGPTEAFF.

This rearrangement joins TRBV5-1 to TRBJ2-5; TRBD2 matches 10 bases. The V and J ends lost 4 bases and 4 bases, in that order; junction bases with no gene match: 10. Germline values: CDR1 SGHRS, CDR2 YFSETQ. The CDR3 is 16 residues long. The CDR3, as DNA: TGCGCCAGCAGCAGCTCGCTTCTAGCGGGGGTAGAGACCCAGTACTTC. Its translation is CASSSSLLAGVETQYF. Looking up the rest from reference TRBV5-1 and TRBJ2-5 gives the full variable domain: KAGVTQTPRYLIKTRGQQVTLSCSPISGHRSVSWYQQTPGQGLQFLFEYFSETQRNKGNFPGRFSGRQFSNSRSEMNVSTLELGDSALYLCASSSSLLAGVETQYFGPGTRLLVL.

As concerns this clone: A read error may account for a junction end that differs from germline. Other DNA sequences in the sample encode the same CDR3. V is TRBV7-2 and J is TRBJ1-3, with 10 bases lining up with TRBD1. The CDR3 sequence is 17 residues long. Germline V lookup: CDR1 SGHTA, CDR2 FQGNSA. Here the CDR3 reads CASSQRTGGRAGNTIYF. The CDR3 region has the DNA TGCGCCAGCAGCCAAAGGACAGGGGGTAGAGCTGGAAACACCATATATTTT.

The genes are TRBV6-6 and TRBJ2-1; the D gene is possibly TRBD2 (6 bases). The V end was cut by 4 bases, the J end by 7 bases, with 14 bases between. Germline CDR1 is MNHNY and CDR2 is SVGAGI (reference sequence). CDR3 size: 14 residues. CDR3 sequence: CASSLGSGRNEQFF. The CDR3 DNA is TGTGCCAGCAGTTTGGGTAGCGGAAGGAATGAGCAGTTCTTC.

CDR3 amino acids: CASSPFTDRGNGYTF. The CDR3 DNA sequence: TGTGCCAGCTCACCATTTACCGACAGGGGAAATGGCTACACCTTC. The genes are TRBV18 and TRBJ1-2; 8 nucleotides match TRBD1. The length of the CDR3 is 15 residues. Germline trimming cut 2 bases from V and 6 bases from J; bases unmatched to any gene: 8. The germline CDR1 and CDR2 sequences are KGHSH and LQKENI.

This clone appeared once. The chain has TRBV2 and TRBJ1-1, with no clear D. The length of the CDR3 is 12 residues. Deletions cut 3 bases from V and 8 bases from J, with 10 bases between. Germline loops: CDR1 SNHLY, CDR2 FYNNEI. Here the CDR3 DNA reads TGTGCCAGCAGTGACAGCCTCAGGGAAGCTTTCTTT. Amino acid sequence: CASSDSLREAFF.

This clone occurred once. This sequence joins TRBV5-1 and TRBJ1-1; 7 bases fit TRBD1. With 0 bases clipped from V and 0 bases from J, the junction kept 2 bases outside the gene matches. This CDR3 contains 15 residues. In germline, CDR1 is SGHRS, CDR2 YFSETQ. CDR3 region: CASSLAQGVNTEAFF. The CDR3 DNA reads as TGCGCCAGCAGCTTGGCCCAGGGGGTGAACACTGAAGCTTTCTTT.

Only one count was recorded for this clone. The rearrangement joins TRBV7-9 to TRBJ1-1; D is uncertain. The ends were cut back, 8 bases at V and 0 bases at J, with 16 bases in the middle. This CDR3 has 15 amino acids. The V gene's germline CDR1 is SEHNR and CDR2 FQNEAQ (reference sequence). The CDR3 bases are TGTGCCAGCGTGTTGGCCTTACCCATGAACACTGAAGCTTTCTTT. Amino acid sequence: CASVLALPMNTEAFF.

This clone has a single count. The chain carries TRBV2 and TRBJ2-3; D ambiguous. The germline CDR1 and CDR2 sequences are SNHLY and FYNNEI. The V and J ends lost 4 bases and 2 bases respectively, with 13 bases between them. There are 15 residues in the CDR3. CDR3 DNA sequence: TGTGCCAGCAGTGTCCAGACACCTCACACAGATACGCAGTATTTT. Protein sequence: CASSVQTPHTDTQYF.

The chain couples TRBV5-1 to TRBJ1-2; 7 bases line up with TRBD1. V gave up 4 bases and J gave up 7 bases; unmatched junction bases: 4. CDR1 and CDR2 from the germline V gene are SGHRS and YFSETQ. The CDR3 is made up of 12 amino acids. This CDR3 reads CASSPTGSGYTF. DNA for the CDR3: TGCGCCAGCAGCCCGACAGGGTCTGGCTACACCTTC.

This chain links TRBV19 with TRBJ1-2; tentative D call: TRBD1 (5 bases). The CDR3 totals 14 residues. Germline CDR1 and CDR2: LNHDA and SQIVND (reference sequence). V was pared by 3 bases and J by 2 bases, with 10 bases between. For the CDR3, the DNA is TGTGCCAGTAGTATCCGACAGACCAACTATGGCTACACCTTC. Protein sequence: CASSIRQTNYGYTF.

This chain joins TRBV30 and TRBJ1-4, with a weak D call TRBD1 (5 bases). The ends were cut back, 4 bases at V and 6 bases at J, with 12 bases in the middle. There are 13 residues in the CDR3. Germline CDR1 reads GTSNPN; CDR2 reads SVGIG (reference sequence). CDR3 protein: CAWNRDWDEKLFF. DNA of the CDR3: TGTGCCTGGAACCGGGACTGGGATGAAAAACTGTTTTTT.

CDR3 nucleotide sequence: TGCAGCGTCTACAGGACCGGGGAGCTGTTTTTT. This gives the protein CSVYRTGELFF. The rearrangement links TRBV29-1 to TRBJ2-2; perhaps TRBD1 as D (5 bases). V lost 6 bases and J 5 bases, leaving 7 bases between the germline ends. Per the germline V gene, CDR1 is SQVTM and CDR2 is ANQGSEA. The CDR3 runs to 11 residues.

The J gene is TRBJ1-6, the V gene TRBV7-9; no clear D gene. The CDR3 runs to 13 residues. The V gene's germline CDR1 is SEHNR and CDR2 FQNEAQ (reference sequence). V was pared by 4 bases and J by 7 bases, with 8 bases between. CDR3 in DNA: TGTGCCAGCAGCTCCACTTTGAATTCACCCCTCCACTTT. As protein: CASSSTLNSPLHF.

The chain recombines TRBV6-6 with TRBJ2-1, with TRBD1 matching over 8 bases. This CDR3 spans 15 amino acids. Trimming cost V 2 bases and J 8 bases; bases outside gene matches: 8. The V gene's germline CDR1 is MNHNY and CDR2 SVGAGI (reference sequence). CDR3 bases: TGTGCCAGCAGTTACAGGCAGGGGGCTTCATATGAGCAGTTCTTC. Its translation: CASSYRQGASYEQFF.